Here is one T cell receptor (beta chain) with its context. Antigen: not known. Clones were sequenced by immunoSEQ multiplex PCR, and TCRdb holds only the in-frame ones, with some missing. The repertoire holds some 150,000 clones, with about 91% as singletons. The data were taken from a study of T cell responses to AZD1222 COVID-19 vaccine. Overall study results and limits: Along spike, vaccine-associated CD4 TCRs were found throughout, with dominance at 160-218 and 743-854. Regions left unmutated in variants are reportedly the target of nearly half of spike-specific TCRs. Of the AZD1222 recipients, only five to seven were seropositive at baseline.

The germline V gene has CDR1 LGHNA and CDR2 YSLEER. Trimming cost V 0 bases and J 1 base, with 16 bases left between them. The CDR3 loop spans 17 amino acids. The sample here was peripheral blood, taken on day 0 of AZD1222 vaccination. The clonotype comes from an adult in good health. This rearrangement joins TRBV4-3 to TRBJ2-7; D may be TRBD2 (5 bases). DNA of the CDR3: TGCGCCAGCAGCCAAGAGATTAGCGAGCTTGGATCCTACGAGCAGTACTTC. Translated, it gives CASSQEISELGSYEQYF.